These T cell receptor beta chains were read from a single sample in a study of human T cells and chemical hapten exposure. TCRdb redid the calling of the RACE reads with MiXCR, one entry per CDR3 protein. This sample carries around 300,000 distinct CDR3 sequences, approximately 6.3% of them seen once, and the ten largest clones take about 8%. Sample: whole blood, taken in connection with sensitization to the hapten diphenylcyclopropenone (DPC). The receptors here all came from a woman under 30 with alopecia areata. Some clones in this sample may be carry-over from other donors' samples. Each CDR3 is given with its conserved first and last residue. A D gene is named only where the DNA matches it firmly. Clone size is given for some rows only: seen once, a few or many times, or a class if the clone is expanded.

>few|TRBJ1-5|.|TRBV4-2
CASRHDKNSNQPQHF
TGTGCCAGTCGACACGATAAAAATAGCAATCAGCCCCAGCATTTT
>few|TRBJ2-2|.|TRBV10-3
CAITPGPNTGELFF
TGTGCCATCACTCCAGGGCCGAACACCGGGGAGCTGTTTTTT
>.|TRBJ1-3|.|TRBV3-1
CASSSGFSGNTIYF
TGTGCCAGCAGCTCAGGTTTCTCTGGAAACACCATATATTTT
>few|TRBJ2-5|.|TRBV29-1
CSVLGQETQYF
TGCAGCGTTCTAGGGCAAGAGACCCAGTACTTC
>many|TRBJ2-1|TRBD1|TRBV11-2
CASSSRQGVQNEQFF
TGTGCCAGCAGCTCCCGACAGGGGGTTCAAAATGAGCAGTTCTTC
>.|TRBJ1-6|.|TRBV20-1
CSAPRGGGPLHF
TGCAGTGCTCCTCGAGGGGGAGGGCCCCTCCACTTT
>few|TRBJ2-7|TRBD1|TRBV20-1
CSARTPRGRPEQYF
TGCAGTGCTAGGACCCCCAGGGGGCGCCCCGAGCAGTACTTC
>few|TRBJ1-2|TRBD1|TRBV6-1
CASRRGTGNINYGYTF
TGTGCCAGCAGAAGAGGGACAGGGAACATCAACTATGGCTACACCTTC
>many|TRBJ1-1|TRBD1|TRBV18
CASSLGQMNTEAFF
TGTGCCAGCTCCCTGGGACAGATGAACACTGAAGCTTTCTTT
>.|TRBJ2-7|.|TRBV4-3
CASSPGTDIYEQYF
TGCGCCAGCAGCCCCGGGACGGATATTTACGAGCAGTACTTC
>.|TRBJ1-5|.|TRBV7-2
CASSPVVGSQPQHF
TGTGCCAGCAGCCCTGTCGTGGGGTCGCAGCCCCAGCATTTT
>.|TRBJ2-5|.|TRBV10-3
CAISQGGGTQETQYF
TGTGCCATCAGCCAGGGTGGGGGGACCCAAGAGACCCAGTACTTC
>.|TRBJ1-6|.|TRBV21-1
CASSKYRLYDSPLHF
TGTGCCAGCAGCAAGTACAGGCTTTACGATTCACCCCTCCACTTT
>few|TRBJ1-1|TRBD1|TRBV4-3
CASSPSPDRTGQNTEAFF
TGCGCCAGCAGCCCTTCCCCGGACCGGACAGGGCAAAACACTGAAGCTTTCTTT
>many|TRBJ1-5|.|TRBV28
CASSWGRVLVNQPQHF
TGTGCCAGCAGTTGGGGGAGGGTGTTGGTCAATCAGCCCCAGCATTTT
>few|TRBJ2-2|TRBD2|TRBV6-2/TRBV6-3
CASSPGLVTGELFF
TGTGCCAGCAGCCCGGGACTAGTTACAGGGGAGCTGTTTTTT
>few|TRBJ2-3|.|TRBV2
CASSPSTSTDTQYF
TGTGCCAGCAGCCCTTCAACCTCCACAGATACGCAGTATTTT
>many|TRBJ2-7|.|TRBV3-1
CASSQDYEQYF
TGTGCCAGCAGCCAAGACTACGAGCAGTACTTC
>few|TRBJ1-2|.|TRBV4-3
CASSQDTGPHGYTF
TGCGCCAGCAGCCAAGATACAGGTCCCCATGGCTACACCTTC
>.|TRBJ1-1|.|TRBV6-6
CASSSDPYTEAFF
TGTGCCAGCAGCTCCGACCCGTACACTGAAGCTTTCTTT
>.|TRBJ2-7|.|TRBV7-2
CASSLSLFRRSSYEQYF
TGTGCCAGCAGCTTATCACTGTTCCGGAGGAGCTCCTACGAGCAGTACTTC
>.|TRBJ2-2|.|TRBV6-1
CASSEVGNTGELFF
TGTGCCAGCAGTGAAGTTGGGAACACCGGGGAGCTGTTTTTT
>many|TRBJ1-6|.|TRBV28
CASSVRGSPLHF
TGTGCCAGCAGTGTCCGGGGCTCACCCCTCCACTTT
>many|TRBJ1-5|.|TRBV7-2
CASSLIATGGQPQHF
TGTGCCAGCAGCTTAATAGCCACGGGAGGCCAGCCCCAGCATTTT
>many|TRBJ1-6|.|TRBV12-3/TRBV12-4
CASSFRQAVGNSPLHF
TGTGCCAGCAGTTTCCGACAGGCGGTGGGGAATTCACCCCTCCACTTT
>few|TRBJ1-1|.|TRBV5-4
CASSLGQYLTEAFF
TGTGCCAGCAGCTTGGGACAGTATCTTACTGAAGCTTTCTTT
>few|TRBJ1-3|.|TRBV10-3
CAIQTESSGNTIYF
TGTGCCATCCAGACAGAGTCCTCTGGAAACACCATATATTTT
>.|TRBJ2-6|TRBD1|TRBV19
CASSIGQGQVGANVLTF
TGTGCCAGTAGTATAGGACAGGGGCAGGTCGGGGCCAACGTCCTGACTTTC
>few|TRBJ1-1|TRBD1|TRBV7-4
CASSRDRGGTEAFF
TGTGCCAGCAGCCGTGACAGGGGTGGGACTGAAGCTTTCTTT
>.|TRBJ2-1|.|TRBV7-2
CASSFRRGAYNEQFF
TGTGCCAGCAGCTTTCGCCGGGGAGCTTACAATGAGCAGTTCTTC
>.|TRBJ2-3|TRBD2|TRBV29-1
CSVVGVPGLVTDTQYF
TGCAGCGTTGTAGGGGTGCCGGGACTAGTAACAGATACGCAGTATTTT
>.|TRBJ2-7|.|TRBV25-1
CASSEAVEGIRTYEQYF
TGTGCCAGCAGTGAGGCGGTCGAAGGCATCAGGACCTACGAGCAGTACTTC
>few|TRBJ2-4|.|TRBV6-6
CASSSLRQLAKNIQYF
TGTGCCAGCAGTTCCCTAAGACAGTTAGCCAAAAACATTCAGTACTTC
>.|TRBJ1-2|TRBD1|TRBV15
CATSKDRGVDYGYTF
TGTGCCACCAGCAAAGACAGGGGCGTCGACTATGGCTACACCTTC
>.|TRBJ1-1|TRBD1|TRBV2
CASSGQGVMVTEAFF
TGTGCCAGCAGTGGACAGGGGGTAATGGTGACTGAAGCTTTCTTT
>.|TRBJ1-1|.|TRBV6-2/TRBV6-3
CASSYVGLQEAFF
TGTGCCAGCAGTTATGTCGGACTCCAAGAAGCTTTCTTT
>few|TRBJ1-3|.|TRBV5-4
CASSEKEGHGNTIYF
TGTGCCAGCAGCGAAAAAGAAGGCCATGGAAACACCATATATTTT
>.|TRBJ2-5|.|TRBV4-3
CASSQGSIETQYF
TGCGCCAGCAGCCAGGGTTCTATTGAGACCCAGTACTTC
>.|TRBJ2-3|.|TRBV6-6
CASSPLGIGTDTQYF
TGTGCCAGCAGTCCCCTAGGCATTGGCACAGATACGCAGTATTTT
>many|TRBJ2-3|.|TRBV7-2
CASSLNRFADTQYF
TGTGCCAGCAGCTTAAACAGATTCGCAGATACGCAGTATTTT
>many|TRBJ2-1|.|TRBV24-1
CATSETGTDNEQFF
TGTGCCACCAGTGAAACCGGGACTGACAATGAGCAGTTCTTC
>few|TRBJ2-5|.|TRBV5-1
CASSPARDPGGKTQYF
TGCGCCAGCAGCCCGGCCCGGGACCCGGGGGGCAAGACCCAGTACTTC
>many|TRBJ2-1|TRBD2|TRBV6-4
CASSARAGTYNEQFF
TGTGCCAGCAGTGCACGAGCGGGGACCTACAATGAGCAGTTCTTC
>few|TRBJ2-3|TRBD1|TRBV2
CASSHTDRGLTSTDTQYF
TGTGCCAGCAGCCACACGGACAGGGGTCTTACTAGCACAGATACGCAGTATTTT
>few|TRBJ2-7|.|TRBV20-1
CSVRGSYEQYF
TGCAGTGTTAGGGGATCCTACGAGCAGTACTTC